A single sample is the source of the 7 T cell receptor beta chains below, sequenced in a study of blood T cell repertoires in COVID-19. Sequencing was performed with immunoSEQ multiplex PCR; in TCRdb, only in-frame clones are kept and a portion is missing. The table has 200,000 or so clones, over 80% seen once. Sequencing input: peripheral blood. The origin of the receptors is a woman between 40 and 50 years old with acute or convalescent COVID-19.

The V gene is TRBV13, the J gene TRBJ1-4; D unresolved. Germline CDR1 PRHDT, CDR2 FYEKMQ (reference sequence). This CDR3 region has 14 residues. Trimming took 5 bases from V and 5 from J, leaving 12 bases between them. CDR3 nucleotides: TGTGCCAGCAGCCTACGGTTACCGAATGAAAAACTGTTTTTT. Translation gives CASSLRLPNEKLFF.

V is TRBV18 and J is TRBJ1-5; no definite D call. V gave up 2 bases and J gave up 9 bases, with 14 bases separating them. In germline, CDR1 is KGHSH, CDR2 LQKENI. The CDR3 totals 14 residues. As DNA, the CDR3 is TGTGCCAGCTCACCAGCGGTAGGTTTTCGGCCCCAGCATTTT. Translation gives CASSPAVGFRPQHF.

The chain uses TRBV6-5 and TRBJ2-7; a possible D gene is TRBD1 (7 bases). V was cut by 6 bases and J by 2 bases, with 17 bases left in between. This CDR3 has 15 residues. Germline CDR1 and CDR2: MNHEY and SVGAGI. CDR3 loop: CASSDPAGGTYEQYF. CDR3 nucleotide sequence: TGTGCCAGCAGCGACCCGGCAGGGGGGACCTACGAGCAGTACTTC.

This chain joins TRBV5-1 and TRBJ2-1; 8 positions agree with TRBD2. The CDR3 totals 15 residues. V trimming: 4 bases; J trimming: 3 bases; junction bases outside the gene matches: 6. CDR1 and CDR2 from the germline V gene are SGHRS and YFSETQ. CDR3 in amino acids: CASSPTGGNYNEQFF. CDR3 coding DNA: TGCGCCAGCAGCCCCACGGGGGGGAACTACAATGAGCAGTTCTTC.

The CDR3 loop reads CASSQDLHSSNYGYTF. The DNA for the CDR3 is TGTGCCAGCAGCCAAGATCTCCACAGTTCTAACTATGGCTACACCTTC. V is TRBV3-1 (or the pseudogene TRBV3-2) and J is TRBJ1-2; D is unresolved. V was pared by 0 bases and J by 0 bases, with 11 bases between. CDR1 LGHDT and CDR2 YNNKEL come from the germline V gene (reference sequence). The CDR3 covers 16 residues.

This chain joins TRBV5-1 and TRBJ2-5; tentatively, D is TRBD1 (5 bases). Trimming shortened V by 4 bases and J by 3 bases, and 13 bases separated the two germline ends. The CDR3 runs to 14 residues. Germline assignment: CDR1 SGHRS and CDR2 YFSETQ. The CDR3 region is CASSNTGTEETQYF. The DNA of the CDR3 is TGCGCCAGCAGCAATACAGGTACGGAAGAGACCCAGTACTTC.

The rearrangement uses TRBV2 and TRBJ1-4, with TRBD1 identical over 8 bases. This CDR3 comprises 13 residues. V trimming: 8 bases; J trimming: 5 bases; junction bases outside the gene matches: 4. Germline V CDR1 and CDR2: SNHLY, FYNNEI. The CDR3 here is CASDRGPNEKLFF. CDR3 DNA: TGTGCCAGCGACAGGGGACCGAATGAAAAACTGTTTTTT.